This TCR beta chain is from a study of beta chain features in type 1 diabetes. Study-level information: What patients shared with healthy donors was a similar profile of age, gender and cell yields.

As for this clone: Its antigen is unknown. The same CDR3 also results from other DNA sequences found in this sample.

Points from the study as a whole: cDNA sequencing could over-represent cells with high TCR expression. Shorter TCRB CDR3s, moderately but significantly so, marked every one of the four CD4+ subsets in Type 1 diabetes patients.

Sequencing targeted expressed TCRB transcripts, as all isolated RNA had been reverse transcribed. Profiling relied on immunoSEQ multiplex PCR, and the TCRdb table lists in-frame clones only, not all of them. The sample carries about 240,000 clones, over 11% recorded once. Donors underwent one heparinised blood draw, 90 to 150 mL on average. Sequencing used naive CD4+ T cells from blood. The sequence was collected from a man younger than 40 with type 1 diabetes.

CDR3 nucleotides: TGTGCCAGCTCCCCAGAGGAGGATACGCAGTATTTT. Translating it yields CASSPEEDTQYF. The rearrangement joins TRBV18 to TRBJ2-3; D gene uncertain. The V end lost 6 bases, the J end lost 6 bases, and 10 bases lay between the germline ends. Germline values: CDR1 KGHSH, CDR2 LQKENI. This CDR3 contains 12 residues.